The clone carrying this T cell receptor beta chain has just a few counts. Its matching antigen is unknown. These data originate in a study of T cell responses to AZD1222 COVID-19 vaccine. This CDR3 is 16 amino acids long. Germline V gene sequence: CDR1 SGHRS, CDR2 YFSETQ. V shed 4 bases, J shed 1 base, and the junction held 10 bases outside the gene matches. Study-level findings and limits: The peak T cell response came first, and repertoires were sampled only after it. Vaccination with two AZD1222 doses was followed by a rise in Spike-specific TCR breadth and depth.

Here immunoSEQ multiplex PCR was the method, and the copy in TCRdb shows in-frame clones only, minus some. This table has about 76,000 clones, about 74% appearing once. This clonotype originated in an adult who received the MenACWY meningococcal vaccine as a control. The material was peripheral blood, obtained 28 days after the second dose of the MenACWY control vaccine. The rearrangement joins TRBV5-1 to TRBJ1-1; 7 nucleotides agree with TRBD1. The CDR3 region is CASSPERRGQNTEAFF. The CDR3 region has the DNA TGCGCCAGCAGCCCCGAAAGGAGGGGGCAGAACACTGAAGCTTTCTTT. Full variable domain (remainder filled in from reference TRBV5-1 and TRBJ1-1): KAGVTQTPRYLIKTRGQQVTLSCSPISGHRSVSWYQQTPGQGLQFLFEYFSETQRNKGNFPGRFSGRQFSNSRSEMNVSTLELGDSALYLCASSPERRGQNTEAFFGQGTRLTVV.